This record concerns one TCR beta chain sequence. The CDR3 consists of 14 residues. Germline lookup yields CDR1 MNHNS and CDR2 SASEGT. The V gene end was trimmed by 7 bases and the J gene end by 2 bases; junction bases not matched to a gene: 4. The data were taken from a study of blood T cell repertoires in COVID-19. Method: immunoSEQ multiplex PCR; TCRdb's copy keeps in-frame clones and lacks some. The sample records 50,000 or so clones, roughly 84% being singletons. This clonotype was sampled from a man aged 70 or older with acute or convalescent COVID-19. The chain is built from TRBV6-1 and TRBJ2-7; 11 nucleotides match TRBD2. What was sequenced was peripheral blood. The CDR3 sequence is CASTGTSGPYEQYF. The CDR3 DNA follows: TGTGCCAGCACCGGGACTAGCGGACCCTACGAGCAGTACTTC.